This TCR beta chain was sequenced for a study of control samples from healthy donors and cancer patients. The CDR3 length is 14 residues. The V gene lost 4 bases and the J gene lost 2 bases, with 10 bases spanning the gap. From germline, CDR1 is SGHRS and CDR2 YFSETQ. This clone was counted once. Assay: immunoSEQ multiplex PCR; the TCRdb copy retains only in-frame clones and omits some. The profile shows approximately 150,000 clones, 75% to 95% of them singletons. The TCR originated in a man aged 25-45 years in good health. The chain employs TRBV5-1 and TRBJ1-3, with D uncertain. Sequenced: blood. The DNA for the CDR3 is TGCGCCAGCAGCCCGGGGAATACTGGAAACACCATATATTTT. Its protein is CASSPGNTGNTIYF.